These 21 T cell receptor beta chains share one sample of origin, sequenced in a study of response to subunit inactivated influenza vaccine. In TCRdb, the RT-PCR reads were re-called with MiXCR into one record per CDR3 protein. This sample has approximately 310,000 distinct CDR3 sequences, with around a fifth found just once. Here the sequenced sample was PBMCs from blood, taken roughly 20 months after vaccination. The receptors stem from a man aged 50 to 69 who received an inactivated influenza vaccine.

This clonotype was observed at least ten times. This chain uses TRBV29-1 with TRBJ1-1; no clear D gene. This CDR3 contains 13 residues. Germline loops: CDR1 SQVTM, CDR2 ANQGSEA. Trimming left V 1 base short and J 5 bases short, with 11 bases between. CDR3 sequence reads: CSVEVSGDTEAFF. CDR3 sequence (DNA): TGCAGCGTTGAAGTCTCCGGTGATACTGAAGCTTTCTTT.

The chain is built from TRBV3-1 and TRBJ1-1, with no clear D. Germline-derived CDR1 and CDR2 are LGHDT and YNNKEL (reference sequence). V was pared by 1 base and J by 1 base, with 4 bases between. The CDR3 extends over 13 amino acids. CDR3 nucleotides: TGTGCCAGCAGCCAAGCTCAGAACACTGAAGCTTTCTTT. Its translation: CASSQAQNTEAFF.

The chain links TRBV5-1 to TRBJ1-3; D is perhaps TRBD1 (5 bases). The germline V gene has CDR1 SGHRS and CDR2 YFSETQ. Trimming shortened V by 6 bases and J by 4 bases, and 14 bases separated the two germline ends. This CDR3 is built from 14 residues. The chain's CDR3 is CASKAGTPGNTIYF. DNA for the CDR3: TGCGCCAGCAAAGCCGGGACTCCGGGAAACACCATATATTTT.

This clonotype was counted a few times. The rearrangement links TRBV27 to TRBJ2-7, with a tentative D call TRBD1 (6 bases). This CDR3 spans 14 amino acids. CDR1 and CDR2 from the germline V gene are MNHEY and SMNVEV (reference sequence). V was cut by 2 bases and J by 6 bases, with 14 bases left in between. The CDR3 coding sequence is TGTGCCAGCAGTTTACGGCCAGGGGATTTCGAGCAGTACTTC. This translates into CASSLRPGDFEQYF.

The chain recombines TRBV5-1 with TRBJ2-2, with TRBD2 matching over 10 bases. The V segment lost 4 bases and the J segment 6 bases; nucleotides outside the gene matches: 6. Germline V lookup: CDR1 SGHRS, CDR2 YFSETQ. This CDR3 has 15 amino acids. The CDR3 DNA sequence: TGCGCCAGCAGCCCGCCTAGCGGGAGTGCCGGGGAGCTGTTTTTT. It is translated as CASSPPSGSAGELFF.

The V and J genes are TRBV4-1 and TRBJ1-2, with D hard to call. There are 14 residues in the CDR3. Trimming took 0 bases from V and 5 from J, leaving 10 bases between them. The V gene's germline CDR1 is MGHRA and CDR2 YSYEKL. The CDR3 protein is CASSQEPGVYGYTF. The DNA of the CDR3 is TGCGCCAGCAGCCAAGAGCCGGGAGTGTATGGCTACACCTTC.

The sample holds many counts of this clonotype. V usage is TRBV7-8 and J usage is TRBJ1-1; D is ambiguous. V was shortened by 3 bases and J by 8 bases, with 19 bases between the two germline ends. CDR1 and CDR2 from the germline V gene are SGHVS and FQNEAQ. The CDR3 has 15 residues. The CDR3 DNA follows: TGTGCCAGCAGCTTGCCAACCTGGGAGGACGGGGAAGCTTTCTTT. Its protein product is CASSLPTWEDGEAFF. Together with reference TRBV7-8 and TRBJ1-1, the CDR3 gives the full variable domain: GAGVSQSPRYKVAKRGQDVALRCDPISGHVSLFWYQQALGQGPEFLTYFQNEAQLDKSGLPSDRFFAERPEGSVSTLKIQRTQQEDSAVYLCASSLPTWEDGEAFFGQGTRLTVV.

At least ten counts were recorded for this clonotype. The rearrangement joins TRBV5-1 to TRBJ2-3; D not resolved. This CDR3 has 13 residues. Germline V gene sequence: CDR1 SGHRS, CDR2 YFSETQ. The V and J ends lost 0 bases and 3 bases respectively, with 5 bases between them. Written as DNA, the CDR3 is TGCGCCAGCAGCTTGGTAACGACAGATACGCAGTATTTT. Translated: CASSLVTTDTQYF.

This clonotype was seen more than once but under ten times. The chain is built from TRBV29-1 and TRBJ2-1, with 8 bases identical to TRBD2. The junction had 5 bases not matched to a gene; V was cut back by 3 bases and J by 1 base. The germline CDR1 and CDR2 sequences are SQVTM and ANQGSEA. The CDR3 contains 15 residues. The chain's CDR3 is CSVDPGRDSYNEQFF. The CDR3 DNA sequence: TGCAGCGTTGACCCCGGGAGGGATTCCTACAATGAGCAGTTCTTC.

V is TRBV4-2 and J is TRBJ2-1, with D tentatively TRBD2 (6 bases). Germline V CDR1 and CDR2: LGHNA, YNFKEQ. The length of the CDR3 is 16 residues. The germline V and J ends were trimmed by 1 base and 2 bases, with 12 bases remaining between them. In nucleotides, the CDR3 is TGTGCCAGCAGCCAAGCGGGACTCCATACCTACAATGAGCAGTTCTTC. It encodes CASSQAGLHTYNEQFF.

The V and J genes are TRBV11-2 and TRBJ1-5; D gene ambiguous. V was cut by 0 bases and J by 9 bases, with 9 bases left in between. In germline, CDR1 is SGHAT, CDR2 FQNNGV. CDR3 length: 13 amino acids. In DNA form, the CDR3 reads TGTGCCAGCAGCTTAGATCTGGAGGGGCCCCAGCATTTT. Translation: CASSLDLEGPQHF.

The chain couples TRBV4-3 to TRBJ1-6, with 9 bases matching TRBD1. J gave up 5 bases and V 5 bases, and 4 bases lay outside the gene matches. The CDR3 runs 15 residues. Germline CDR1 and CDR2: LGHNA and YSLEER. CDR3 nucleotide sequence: TGCGCCAGCAGCACGCGGACAGGGGATAATTCACCCCTCCACTTT. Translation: CASSTRTGDNSPLHF.

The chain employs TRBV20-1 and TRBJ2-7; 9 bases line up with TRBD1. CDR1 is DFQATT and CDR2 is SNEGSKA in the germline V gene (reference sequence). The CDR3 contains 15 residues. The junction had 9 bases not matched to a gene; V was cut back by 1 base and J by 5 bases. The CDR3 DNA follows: TGCAGTGCTAGAGCTCTACCGGGACAGGGTGACGAGCAGTACTTC. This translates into CSARALPGQGDEQYF.

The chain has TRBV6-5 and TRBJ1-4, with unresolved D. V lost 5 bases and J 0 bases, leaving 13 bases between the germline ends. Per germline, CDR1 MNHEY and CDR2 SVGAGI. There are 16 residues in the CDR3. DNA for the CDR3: TGTGCCAGCAGTATCGAGGCGGCAGCAACTAATGAAAAACTGTTTTTT. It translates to CASSIEAAATNEKLFF.

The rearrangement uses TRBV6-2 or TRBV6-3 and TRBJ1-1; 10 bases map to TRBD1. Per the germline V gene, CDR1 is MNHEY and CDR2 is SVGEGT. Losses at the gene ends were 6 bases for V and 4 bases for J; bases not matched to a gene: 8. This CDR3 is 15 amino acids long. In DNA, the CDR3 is TGTGCCAGCAGAGCGGGACAGGGGTGGAGCACTGAAGCTTTCTTT. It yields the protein CASRAGQGWSTEAFF.

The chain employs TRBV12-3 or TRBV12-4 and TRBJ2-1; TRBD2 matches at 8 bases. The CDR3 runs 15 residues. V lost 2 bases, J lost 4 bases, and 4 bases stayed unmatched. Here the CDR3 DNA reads TGTGCCAGCAGTTTAAGCGGGGGTGGGTACAATGAGCAGTTCTTC. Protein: CASSLSGGGYNEQFF.

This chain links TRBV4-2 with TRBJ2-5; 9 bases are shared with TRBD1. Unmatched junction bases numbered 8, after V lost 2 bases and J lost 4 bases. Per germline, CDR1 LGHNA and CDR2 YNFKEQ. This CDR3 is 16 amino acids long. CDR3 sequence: CASSQPGQGPGETQYF. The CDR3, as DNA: TGTGCCAGCAGCCAACCCGGACAGGGGCCGGGAGAGACCCAGTACTTC.

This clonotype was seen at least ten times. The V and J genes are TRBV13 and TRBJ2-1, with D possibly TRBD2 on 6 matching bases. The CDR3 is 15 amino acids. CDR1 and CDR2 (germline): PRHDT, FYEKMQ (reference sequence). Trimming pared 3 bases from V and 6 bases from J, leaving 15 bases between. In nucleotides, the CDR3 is TGTGCCAGCAGCTTTAGTCTCGGGAGATCCAATGAGCAGTTCTTC. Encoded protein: CASSFSLGRSNEQFF. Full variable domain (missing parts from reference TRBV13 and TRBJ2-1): AAGVIQSPRHLIKEKRETATLKCYPIPRHDTVYWYQQGPGQDPQFLISFYEKMQSDKGSIPDRFSAQQFSDYHSELNMSSLELGDSALYFCASSFSLGRSNEQFFGPGTRLTVL.

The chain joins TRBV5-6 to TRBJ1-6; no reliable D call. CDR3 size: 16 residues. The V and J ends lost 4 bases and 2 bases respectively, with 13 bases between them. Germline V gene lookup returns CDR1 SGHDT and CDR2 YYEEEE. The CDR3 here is CASSLSRDPYNSPLHF. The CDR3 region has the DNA TGTGCCAGCAGCCTCTCCCGAGACCCCTATAATTCACCCCTCCACTTT.

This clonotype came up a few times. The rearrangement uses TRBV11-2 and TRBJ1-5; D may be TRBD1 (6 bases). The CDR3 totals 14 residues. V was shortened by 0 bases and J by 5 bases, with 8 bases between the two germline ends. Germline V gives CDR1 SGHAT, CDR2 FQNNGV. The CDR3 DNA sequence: TGTGCCAGCAGCTTAGATCCAGGGGATCAGCCCCAGCATTTT. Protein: CASSLDPGDQPQHF.

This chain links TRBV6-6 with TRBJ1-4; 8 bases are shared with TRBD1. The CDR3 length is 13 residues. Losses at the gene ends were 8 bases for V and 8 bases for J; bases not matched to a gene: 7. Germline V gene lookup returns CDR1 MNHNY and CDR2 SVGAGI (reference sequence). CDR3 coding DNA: TGTGCCAGCGTACACAGGGGGGGAGAAAAACTGTTTTTT. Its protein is CASVHRGGEKLFF.